One sample yielded the 20 T cell receptor beta chains listed below, sequenced in a study of cytotoxic CD8 clonotypes in ibrutinib-treated CLL. The table came from immunoSEQ multiplex PCR; TCRdb's copy has only in-frame clones and leaves some out. The sample shows roughly 220,000 clones, 75% to 85% of them seen only once. The sample consisted of PBMCs, taken after 12 months of ibrutinib treatment. Every receptor here comes from a human donor with chronic lymphocytic leukemia.

This clone was detected a few times. This chain connects TRBV2 to TRBJ1-1, with D possibly matching TRBD1 (6 bases). Trimming stripped 5 bases from V and 11 bases from J, with 21 bases between. The CDR3 contains 14 residues. Germline lookup yields CDR1 SNHLY and CDR2 FYNNEI. CDR3 amino acids: CASSLLKDSGTAFF. The DNA for the CDR3 is TGTGCCAGCAGTCTCCTTAAGGACAGCGGGACGGCTTTCTTT.

V gene TRBV10-3 combines with J gene TRBJ2-7; TRBD1 agrees at 8 bases. With 4 bases clipped from V and 6 bases from J, the junction kept 14 bases outside the gene matches. This CDR3 comprises 16 residues. The V gene's germline CDR1 is ENHRY and CDR2 SYGVKD. DNA of the CDR3: TGTGCCATCAGTGGGACAGGGTTAGGTTCTGGCTCCGAGCAGTACTTC. This translates into CAISGTGLGSGSEQYF.

The chain is built from TRBV20-1 and TRBJ2-1; TRBD2 might be the D (6 bases). CDR3 length: 11 residues. Germline V gene data show CDR1 as DFQATT and CDR2 as SNEGSKA (reference sequence). V was cut by 6 bases and J by 6 bases, with 9 bases left in between. The CDR3 reads CSALGGNEQFF. The DNA for the CDR3 is TGCAGTGCGCTGGGGGGCAATGAGCAGTTCTTC.

Concerning this clone: A much larger clone is a single base away; this may be a read error. The V call is TRBV28, the J call TRBJ2-7; 8 bases are shared with TRBD2. Trimming removed 6 bases from V and 2 bases from J; junction bases left unmatched: 3. The V gene's germline CDR1 is MDHEN and CDR2 SYDVKM. There are 13 residues in the CDR3. CDR3 loop: CASRDGRAYEQYF. Written as DNA, the CDR3 is TGTGCCAGCAGGGACGGGAGGGCCTACGAGCAGTACTTC.

The DNA for the CDR3 is TGTGCCTGGAGTGTATTCCGGGGGGCCGGGGCCAACGTCCTGACTTTC. Its translation: CAWSVFRGAGANVLTF. The chain couples TRBV30 to TRBJ2-6; TRBD2 might be the D (7 bases). Trimming stripped 0 bases from V and 4 bases from J, with 13 bases between. The germline CDR1 and CDR2 sequences are GTSNPN and SVGIG (reference sequence). The CDR3 consists of 16 residues. Complete variable domain (other parts from reference TRBV30 and TRBJ2-6): SQTIHQWPATLVQPVGSPLSLECTVEGTSNPNLYWYRQAAGRGLQLLFYSVGIGQISSEVPQNLSASRPQDRQFILSSKKLLLSDSGFYLCAWSVFRGAGANVLTFGAGSRLTVL.

This rearrangement joins TRBV4-1 to TRBJ1-6; D not certain. Germline-derived CDR1 and CDR2 are MGHRA and YSYEKL. This CDR3 is built from 16 residues. V lost 1 base to trimming and J lost 0 bases, with 7 bases between them. The CDR3 here is CASSQGGSSYNSPLHF. DNA of the CDR3: TGCGCCAGCAGCCAAGGCGGGAGCTCCTATAATTCACCCCTCCACTTT.

The chain couples TRBV11-2 to TRBJ2-7; D remains unclear. The length of the CDR3 is 16 residues. The V and J ends lost 1 base and 0 bases respectively, with 13 bases between them. The V gene's germline CDR1 is SGHAT and CDR2 FQNNGV. In nucleotides, the CDR3 is TGTGCCAGCAGCTTAGTTTCACAGAGCCCCTCCTACGAGCAGTACTTC. It encodes CASSLVSQSPSYEQYF.

The chain combines TRBV19 with TRBJ2-1; TRBD2 agrees at 8 bases. V lost 10 bases and J lost 9; bases outside the gene matches: 14. The CDR3 contains 14 residues. Germline CDR1 LNHDA, CDR2 SQIVND (reference sequence). This CDR3 reads CATRGRREAGEQFF. CDR3 nucleotides: TGTGCCACAAGGGGACGGCGGGAGGCCGGTGAGCAGTTCTTC.

The J gene is TRBJ2-3, the V gene TRBV29-1, with a weak D call TRBD2 (7 bases). V dropped 4 bases and J dropped 0 bases, with 14 bases sitting between them. Germline values: CDR1 SQVTM, CDR2 ANQGSEA. The CDR3 totals 15 residues. CDR3 region: CSVVGGGPSTDTQYF. For the CDR3, the DNA is TGCAGCGTTGTGGGGGGGGGCCCAAGCACAGATACGCAGTATTTT.

The chain joins TRBV19 to TRBJ2-7; 7 bases fit TRBD2. CDR1 and CDR2 (germline): LNHDA, SQIVND (reference sequence). The V gene end was trimmed by 10 bases and the J gene end by 0 bases; junction bases not matched to a gene: 12. This CDR3 has 15 residues. The chain's CDR3 is CATGGGTGSSYEQYF. The CDR3 nucleotides read TGTGCCACCGGGGGAGGGACGGGGAGCTCCTACGAGCAGTACTTC.

V and J are TRBV6-5 and TRBJ2-3; 9 bases map to TRBD2. Germline V gene lookup returns CDR1 MNHEY and CDR2 SVGAGI. V shed 6 bases, J shed 4 bases, and the junction held 5 bases outside the gene matches. The CDR3 has 14 residues. The CDR3 DNA is TGTGCCAGCAGGGCGGGACTAGCCCCAGATACGCAGTATTTT. Its translation is CASRAGLAPDTQYF.

The rearrangement links TRBV18 to TRBJ1-2; 8 bases are shared with TRBD1. After removal of 5 bases from V and 1 base from J, the junction contained 6 bases not matched to a gene. Germline V gene lookup returns CDR1 KGHSH and CDR2 LQKENI. The CDR3 is 15 amino acids. The CDR3, as DNA: TGTGCCAGCTCAGGGACGACAGGGGTTAACTATGGCTACACCTTC. It codes for CASSGTTGVNYGYTF.

This rearrangement joins TRBV5-1 to TRBJ1-1; 9 bases align to TRBD1. CDR3 length: 15 residues. Unmatched junction bases numbered 5, after V lost 4 bases and J lost 1 base. Germline CDR1 SGHRS, CDR2 YFSETQ. The CDR3 here is CASSPGDRANTEAFF. The CDR3 DNA follows: TGCGCCAGCAGCCCCGGGGACAGGGCGAACACTGAAGCTTTCTTT.

J is TRBJ1-1 and V is TRBV7-9; D is ambiguous. The length of the CDR3 is 13 residues. V gave up 5 bases and J gave up 5 bases, with 12 bases separating them. Germline V gene data show CDR1 as SEHNR and CDR2 as FQNEAQ (reference sequence). The CDR3 is CASSTGRGTEAFF. The DNA for the CDR3 is TGTGCCAGCAGCACCGGAAGAGGGACTGAAGCTTTCTTT.

This clone was observed a handful of times. The chain links TRBV9 to TRBJ1-2; D is perhaps TRBD1 (6 bases). The length of the CDR3 is 13 residues. V lost 4 bases and J 7 bases, leaving 14 bases between the germline ends. CDR1 is SGDLS, CDR2 YYNGEE, per germline. The CDR3 sequence: CASSMGTNRGYTF. The CDR3 nucleotides read TGTGCCAGCAGCATGGGGACAAATCGTGGCTACACCTTC.

There are a few counts of this clone. The chain uses TRBV6-5 and TRBJ1-6; possibly TRBD1 for D (5 bases). The length of the CDR3 is 13 residues. V was cut by 7 bases and J by 6 bases, with 10 bases left in between. Germline loops: CDR1 MNHEY, CDR2 SVGAGI. DNA for the CDR3: TGTGCCAGCACGAGGGACGGTAATTCACCCCTCCACTTT. Translating it yields CASTRDGNSPLHF.

This clone was observed a few times. The rearrangement joins TRBV30 to TRBJ2-1; 7 nucleotides match TRBD1. CDR3 length equals 13 residues. The V and J ends lost 0 bases and 8 bases, in that order; junction bases with no gene match: 4. CDR1 and CDR2 (germline): GTSNPN, SVGIG (reference sequence). CDR3 region: CAWSVHRGHEQFF. CDR3 sequence (DNA): TGTGCCTGGAGTGTACACAGGGGTCATGAGCAGTTCTTC.

The chain recombines TRBV10-3 with TRBJ2-7; TRBD2 aligns across 11 bases. The CDR3 is 14 residues long. Per the germline V gene, CDR1 is ENHRY and CDR2 is SYGVKD. The J segment lost 5 bases and the V segment lost 10 bases, leaving 10 bases of the junction unmatched. The CDR3 bases are TGTGCCACGTGGGGTAGCGGGGGGGCCAACGAGCAGTACTTC. The encoded protein is CATWGSGGANEQYF.

Concerning this clone itself: Relative to the germline gene, one junction end is altered; a read error may explain this. The gene calls are TRBV7-7 and TRBJ1-1; D possibly corresponds to TRBD1 (5 bases). Germline V gives CDR1 SSHAT, CDR2 FNYEAQ (reference sequence). CDR3 length: 13 residues. The CDR3 here is CASSLERGTEAFF. The CDR3 DNA sequence: TGTGCTAGCAGCTTAGAGCGGGGGACTGAAGCTTTCTTT.

This clone was observed a single time. The genes are TRBV28 and TRBJ1-2; 12 bases align to TRBD1. The ends lost 3 bases at V and 6 bases at J; junction bases unmatched: 5. CDR1 and CDR2 (germline): MDHEN, SYDVKM. The CDR3 covers 15 residues. CDR3 DNA: TGTGCCAGCAGTTTGTCCGGGACAGGGGGCGATGGCTACACCTTC. Protein sequence: CASSLSGTGGDGYTF.